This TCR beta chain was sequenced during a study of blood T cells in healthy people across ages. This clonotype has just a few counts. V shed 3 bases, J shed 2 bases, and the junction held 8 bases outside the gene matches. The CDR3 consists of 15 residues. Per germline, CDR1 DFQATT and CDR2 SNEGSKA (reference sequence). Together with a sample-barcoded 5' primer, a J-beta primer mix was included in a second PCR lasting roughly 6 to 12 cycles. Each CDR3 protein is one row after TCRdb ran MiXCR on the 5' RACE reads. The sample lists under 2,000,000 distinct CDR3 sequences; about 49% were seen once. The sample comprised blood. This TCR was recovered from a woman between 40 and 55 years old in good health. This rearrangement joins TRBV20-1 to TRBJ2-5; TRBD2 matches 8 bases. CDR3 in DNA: TGCAGTGCTAGCCCCACTAGCGGCCGGCAAGAGACCCAGTACTTC. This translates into CSASPTSGRQETQYF.